These T cell receptor beta chains were read from a single sample in a study of T cell responses to AZD1222 COVID-19 vaccine. Clones were read by immunoSEQ multiplex PCR, and TCRdb kept only the in-frame ones, dropping some. The sample has around 78,000 clones, around four fifths seen once. Sample: peripheral blood, taken on day 0 of AZD1222 vaccination. The receptors here all came from an adult in good health. Both conserved end residues are part of each CDR3. The order of the fields is D gene, V gene, clone size, J gene, CDR3 DNA, CDR3 protein. D genes are given only for firm matches. The size entry is marked missing in some rows and otherwise reads once, few, many or a size class.

d_call: NA
v_call: TRBV3-1/TRBV3-2
clone_size: once
j_call: TRBJ2-1
cdr3_nt: TGTGCCAGCAGCCAAGCTACAGGCGGTTACAATGAGCAGTTCTTC
cdr3_aa: CASSQATGGYNEQFF

d_call: NA
v_call: TRBV2
clone_size: NA
j_call: TRBJ2-2
cdr3_nt: TGTGCCAGCATTTCAGGGCGAAACACCGGGGAGCTGTTTTTT
cdr3_aa: CASISGRNTGELFF

d_call: TRBD1
v_call: TRBV13
clone_size: NA
j_call: TRBJ1-1
cdr3_nt: TGTGCCAGCAGCTTAGGGGGACAGGGGACTGAAGGCACTGAAGCTTTCTTT
cdr3_aa: CASSLGGQGTEGTEAFF

d_call: NA
v_call: TRBV19
clone_size: NA
j_call: TRBJ2-1
cdr3_nt: TGTGCCAGTAGTATAGAGCCGGTTATTCGTCGACCCTACAATGAGCAGTTCTTC
cdr3_aa: CASSIEPVIRRPYNEQFF

d_call: NA
v_call: TRBV6-6
clone_size: NA
j_call: TRBJ2-7
cdr3_nt: TGTGCCAGCAGTGGGGGGCAGGGGAATCCCTACGAGCAGTACTTC
cdr3_aa: CASSGGQGNPYEQYF

d_call: NA
v_call: TRBV2
clone_size: NA
j_call: TRBJ1-4
cdr3_nt: TGTGCCAGCAGTGAGGGGCGGACTTATGAAAAACTGTTTTTT
cdr3_aa: CASSEGRTYEKLFF

d_call: NA
v_call: TRBV12-3/TRBV12-4
clone_size: NA
j_call: TRBJ2-7
cdr3_nt: TGTGCCAGCACTACCGACGGCTACGAGCAGTACTTC
cdr3_aa: CASTTDGYEQYF

d_call: NA
v_call: TRBV6-2/TRBV6-3
clone_size: NA
j_call: TRBJ1-2
cdr3_nt: TGTGCCAGCAGCCCCGGGACCGGCGCCTCCGGGCTGGGGTTCACCTTC
cdr3_aa: CASSPGTGASGLGFTF

d_call: NA
v_call: TRBV7-8
clone_size: NA
j_call: TRBJ2-1
cdr3_nt: TGTGCCAGCAGCAAGGACACCTACAATGAGCAGTTCTTC
cdr3_aa: CASSKDTYNEQFF

d_call: NA
v_call: TRBV29-1
clone_size: NA
j_call: TRBJ2-3
cdr3_nt: TGCAGCGTGGATACTAGAGGGACCACAGATACGCAGTATTTT
cdr3_aa: CSVDTRGTTDTQYF

d_call: NA
v_call: TRBV11-2
clone_size: NA
j_call: TRBJ1-6
cdr3_nt: TGTGCCAGCAGCATCGACAGGAATAATTCACCCCTCCACTTT
cdr3_aa: CASSIDRNNSPLHF

d_call: TRBD1
v_call: TRBV6-2/TRBV6-3
clone_size: NA
j_call: TRBJ1-2
cdr3_nt: TGTGCCAGCAGCCGGGACAGGGATAGGTATGGCTACACCTTC
cdr3_aa: CASSRDRDRYGYTF

d_call: NA
v_call: TRBV19
clone_size: few
j_call: TRBJ1-1
cdr3_nt: TGTGCCAGTAGTACCCTTCTTCGACAGCGGATGAACACTGAAGCTTTCTTT
cdr3_aa: CASSTLLRQRMNTEAFF